This TCR beta chain was captured by sequencing in a study of CD4+ T cells in melanoma. Findings and limits, study-wide: Diverse differentiation states were reported for melanoma neoantigen-specific CD4+ T cells. CD8+ T cell, macrophage and B cell function reportedly correlated with neoantigen-specific CD4+ T cells.

The CDR3 is 13 amino acids. Germline V gives CDR1 SGHDT, CDR2 YYEEEE. Trimming shortened V by 0 bases and J by 4 bases, and 5 bases separated the two germline ends. With regard to this clone: Its antigen is undetermined.

TCRdb keeps only in-frame clones here, not all; method: immunoSEQ multiplex PCR. The table shows 20,000 to 25,000 clones, with 82% occurring only once. Sequenced material: cells from a culture (not recorded whether cultured in vitro). The source of this sequence is a human donor with melanoma. The rearrangement links TRBV5-6 to TRBJ2-1; D not certain. Written as DNA, the CDR3 is TGTGCCAGCAGCTTGGCACTGTACAATGAGCAGTTCTTC. Translated, it gives CASSLALYNEQFF.